This TCR beta chain derives from a study of response to subunit inactivated influenza vaccine. MiXCR, run by TCRdb on the RT-PCR reads, gives a single entry per CDR3 protein. Counted here are roughly 670,000 distinct CDR3 sequences, 12% to 15% occurring once; the ten biggest clones make up roughly 7.2%. From germline, CDR1 is SQVTM and CDR2 ANQGSEA. Trimming left V 6 bases short and J 6 bases short, with 18 bases between. This CDR3 is built from 14 residues. In this sample, this clonotype turned up a few times. The sequence came from a man aged 45 to 65 who received an inactivated influenza vaccine. The sequenced sample was PBMCs from blood, obtained approximately 15 days before vaccination. This chain connects TRBV29-1 to TRBJ2-1; perhaps TRBD2 as D (6 bases). The CDR3 sequence: CSVSGLKRGNEQFF. CDR3 sequence (DNA): TGCAGCGTCAGCGGACTAAAGCGAGGCAATGAGCAGTTCTTC.